This T cell receptor beta chain was identified in a study of CD8 T cells in Susac syndrome. Random hexamers primed reverse transcription of 0.5 to 1 ug RNA. Amplification of the TCR beta CDR3 was carried out by immunoSEQ multiplex PCR, which spanned a total of 54 Vbeta and 13 Jbeta segments. MiXCR, applied by TCRdb to the immunoSEQ multiplex PCR reads, yields one record per CDR3 protein. The sample yields some 300,000 distinct CDR3 sequences, roughly 85% seen once. The CDR3 loop spans 12 amino acids. Trimming shortened V by 6 bases and J by 6 bases, and 9 bases separated the two germline ends. Looked up from germline, CDR1 is SGHDN and CDR2 is FVKESK. This clonotype was recorded once. Sequencing of TCR beta was performed on blood CD8+ T cells and on blood CD4+ T cells.

This rearrangement joins TRBV14 to TRBJ2-1, with D perhaps TRBD1 (6 bases). The clonotype was recovered from a human donor with multiple sclerosis. Sequenced material: CD8+ T cells from PBMCs. CDR3 DNA sequence: TGTGCCAGCAGGACAGGTATCAATGAGCAGTTCTTC. Protein sequence: CASRTGINEQFF.